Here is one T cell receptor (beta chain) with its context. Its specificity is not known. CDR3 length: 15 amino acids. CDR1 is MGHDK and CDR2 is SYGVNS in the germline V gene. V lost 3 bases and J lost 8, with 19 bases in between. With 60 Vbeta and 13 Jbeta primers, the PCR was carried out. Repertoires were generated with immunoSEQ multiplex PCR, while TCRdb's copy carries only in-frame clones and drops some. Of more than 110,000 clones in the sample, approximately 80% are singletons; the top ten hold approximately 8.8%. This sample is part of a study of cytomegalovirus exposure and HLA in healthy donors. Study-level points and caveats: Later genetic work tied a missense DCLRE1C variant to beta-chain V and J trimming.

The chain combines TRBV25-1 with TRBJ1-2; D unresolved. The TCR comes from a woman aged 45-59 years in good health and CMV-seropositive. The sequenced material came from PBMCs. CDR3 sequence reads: CASSEAGRVDRGYTF. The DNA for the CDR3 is TGTGCCAGCAGTGAGGCGGGGAGGGTGGATAGGGGCTACACCTTC.